Below are 17 T cell receptor beta chains sequenced from a single sample in a study of regulatory T cells in long-lasting Graves disease (dated by TCRdb to about 2021). Libraries were made using multiplex PCR. TCRdb lists the instrument as Illumina HiSeq 4000. iRepertoire HTBI primers and Arm-PCR amplification of CDR3 regions were used to construct TCR beta libraries. TCRdb reworked the public reads: Q25 trimming with fastp, MiXCR clone assembly, productive beta chains retained. Under each unique CDR3 protein, matching rows form one entry showing the most common genes and DNA. Across this sample there are around 500,000 distinct CDR3 sequences, with around 12% seen only once. The ten largest clonotypes hold 8.9% of the sample. Reading the label with the study, this specimen's time point is: newly diagnosed GD, antithyroid drugs for less than 3 months. For both TCR sequencing and RNA sequencing, RNA was extracted from PBMCs using TRIzol.

This same sample was also part of a study on T cells in Graves' hyperthyroidism and ophthalmopathy.

Sequencing used peripheral blood mononuclear cells (PBMCs), obtained at new diagnosis, from a patient treated with antithyroid drugs. These receptor sequences come from a woman aged 30 to 39 with Graves disease. Donor details come from another sample of the same person, matched by shared clones.

This clonotype was detected ten times or more. The chain couples TRBV2 to TRBJ2-7; D may be TRBD1 (6 bases). The CDR3 is 14 amino acids. With 6 bases removed from V and 0 bases from J, the gap between germline ends came to 12 bases. In germline, CDR1 is SNHLY, CDR2 FYNNEI. The DNA of the CDR3 is TGTGCCAGCAGACGGGACACCGACTCCTACGAGCAGTACTTC. Protein product: CASRRDTDSYEQYF.

This clonotype was counted ten times or more. The V and J genes are TRBV19 and TRBJ2-3, with TRBD2 identical over 10 bases. The CDR3 totals 19 residues. Germline V gene data show CDR1 as LNHDA and CDR2 as SQIVND (reference sequence). V lost 5 bases to trimming and J lost 0 bases; unmatched junction nucleotides: 14. CDR3 DNA sequence: TGTGCCAGTAGTCCTCAAGCGGGAGGGGCGGGTCCTAGCACAGATACGCAGTATTTT. Its translation is CASSPQAGGAGPSTDTQYF.

This clonotype occurred many times. The chain employs TRBV3-1 and TRBJ2-1; a weak D match, TRBD1 (5 bases). Germline V gene data show CDR1 as LGHDT and CDR2 as YNNKEL (reference sequence). The CDR3 spans 18 residues. V gave up 1 base and J gave up 2 bases, with 18 bases separating them. The CDR3 bases are TGTGCCAGCAGCCAAGTAACAGGAACGGCCCACCCCTACAATGAGCAGTTCTTC. Its protein product is CASSQVTGTAHPYNEQFF.

The CDR3 is CASSLTTTDRLDAGAFF. The CDR3 coding sequence is TGCGCCAGCAGCTTGACAACGACCGACAGGTTGGATGCGGGGGCTTTCTTT. This chain joins TRBV5-1 and TRBJ1-1, with D tentatively TRBD1 (6 bases). This CDR3 spans 17 amino acids. V was cut by 1 base and J by 11 bases, with 27 bases left in between. Germline V gives CDR1 SGHRS, CDR2 YFSETQ.

This clonotype was observed a few times. The gene calls are TRBV2 and TRBJ2-3; D is uncertain. The CDR3 contains 13 residues. Per germline, CDR1 SNHLY and CDR2 FYNNEI. V was clipped by 3 bases and J by 3 bases, with 7 bases between them. The CDR3 loop reads CASSEEGTDTQYF. The CDR3 nucleotides read TGTGCCAGCAGTGAGGAAGGAACAGATACGCAGTATTTT.

DNA for the CDR3: TGTGCCAGTAGCCCGAGGCGGGGGACCTTTGATGAAAAACTGTTTTTT. As protein: CASSPRRGTFDEKLFF. The chain carries TRBV19 and TRBJ1-4; the D gene is possibly TRBD1 (5 bases). The CDR3 has 16 amino acids. Germline loops: CDR1 LNHDA, CDR2 SQIVND (reference sequence). Trimming took off 6 bases at V and 6 bases at J, with 20 bases between the two ends. Filled out from reference TRBV19 and TRBJ1-4, the complete variable domain reads DGGITQSPKYLFRKEGQNVTLSCEQNLNHDAMYWYRQDPGQGLRLIYYSQIVNDFQKGDIAEGYSVSREKKESFPLTVTSAQKNPTAFYLCASSPRRGTFDEKLFFGSGTQLSVL.

This clonotype was seen repeatedly, ten times or more. The rearrangement links TRBV9 to TRBJ1-2, with D maybe TRBD1 (5 bases). V lost 0 bases to trimming and J lost 7 bases, with 7 bases between them. The length of the CDR3 is 12 residues. Per the germline V gene, CDR1 is SGDLS and CDR2 is YYNGEE. The CDR3 DNA is TGTGCCAGCAGCGTAGGGGGCTTTGGCTACACCTTC. Residues: CASSVGGFGYTF.

This clonotype was counted at least ten times. This chain uses TRBV19 with TRBJ2-3, with TRBD2 identical over 16 bases. Germline CDR1 reads LNHDA; CDR2 reads SQIVND (reference sequence). V lost 10 bases to trimming and J lost 5 bases; unmatched junction nucleotides: 6. The CDR3 has 15 residues. The CDR3 protein is CATRGLAGGGDTQYF. CDR3 coding DNA: TGTGCCACCAGGGGACTAGCGGGAGGGGGAGATACGCAGTATTTT.

This clonotype was picked up a small number of times. The chain has TRBV7-2 and TRBJ2-4, with 7 bases matching TRBD2. This CDR3 is 12 amino acids long. V lost 5 bases, J lost 11 bases, and 6 bases stayed unmatched. Per the germline V gene, CDR1 is SGHTA and CDR2 is FQGNSA. CDR3 sequence reads: CASSPSSGVQYF. The CDR3 DNA is TGTGCCAGCAGCCCTTCTAGCGGAGTTCAGTACTTC. The full variable domain, with the rest looked up from reference TRBV7-2 and TRBJ2-4, is GAGVSQSPSNKVTEKGKDVELRCDPISGHTALYWYRQSLGQGLEFLIYFQGNSAPDKSGLPSDRFSAERTGGSVSTLTIQRTQQEDSAVYLCASSPSSGVQYFGAGTRLSVL.

As to this clonotype: The junction departs from the called germline gene at one end, perhaps through a read error. This sequence joins TRBV12-3 or TRBV12-4 and TRBJ2-5; 7 bases match TRBD2. CDR3 size: 14 residues. CDR3 nucleotide sequence: TGTGCCAGCAGTAGGGGACTACTTAAAGAGGCCCAGTACTTC. Encoded protein: CASSRGLLKEAQYF.

This clonotype showed up many times. The chain carries TRBV27 and TRBJ2-7; the match to TRBD1 covers 9 bases. J was trimmed by 3 bases and V by 2 bases; bases with no gene match: 5. This CDR3 is 15 amino acids long. Germline V gene data show CDR1 as MNHEY and CDR2 as SMNVEV (reference sequence). CDR3 coding DNA: TGTGCCAGCAGTTTACTGGGACAGGGACGCTACGAGCAGTACTTC. Protein: CASSLLGQGRYEQYF.

This chain joins TRBV19 and TRBJ2-1, with D perhaps TRBD1 (7 bases). Between the trimmed V and J ends, which lost 6 bases and 12 bases, there was a span of 18 bases. The CDR3 length is 13 residues. CDR1 and CDR2 from the germline V gene are LNHDA and SQIVND (reference sequence). The CDR3 loop is CASSLDREEWQFF. CDR3 DNA: TGTGCCAGTAGCCTTGACAGGGAGGAATGGCAGTTCTTC.

This CDR3 is CASSLNGQGAGQETQYF. The CDR3, as DNA: TGTGCCAGCAGCCTTAATGGACAGGGAGCAGGACAAGAGACCCAGTACTTC. This sequence joins TRBV11-2 and TRBJ2-5; the match to TRBD1 covers 8 bases. Trimming removed 5 bases from V and 2 bases from J; junction bases left unmatched: 13. The germline CDR1 and CDR2 sequences are SGHAT and FQNNGV. The CDR3 has 17 amino acids.

This chain links TRBV30 with TRBJ2-1, with TRBD2 identical over 7 bases. The J segment lost 13 bases and the V segment lost 5 bases, leaving 17 bases of the junction unmatched. The CDR3 is 14 amino acids. Germline CDR1 GTSNPN, CDR2 SVGIG (reference sequence). The CDR3 region is CAWGGMAGEKPQFF. CDR3 DNA sequence: TGTGCCTGGGGGGGAATGGCGGGAGAGAAACCTCAGTTCTTC.

This clonotype was counted many times. The V call is TRBV11-3, the J call TRBJ2-1; D is possibly TRBD1 (5 bases). This CDR3 spans 14 amino acids. With 0 bases removed from V and 7 bases from J, the gap between germline ends came to 10 bases. The germline CDR1 and CDR2 sequences are SGHNT and YENEEA. This CDR3 is CASSLDWGRNEQFF. The CDR3 nucleotides read TGTGCCAGCAGCTTAGATTGGGGCCGGAATGAGCAGTTCTTC.

This clonotype was recorded many times. V is TRBV20-1 and J is TRBJ2-1; D is uncertain. Trimming cost V 2 bases and J 7 bases, with 15 bases left between them. CDR1 is DFQATT, CDR2 SNEGSKA, per germline (reference sequence). The CDR3 totals 14 residues. CDR3 protein: CSARPRSWTNEQFF. CDR3 sequence (DNA): TGCAGTGCTAGACCCCGGTCGTGGACGAATGAGCAGTTCTTC.

Ten or more counts support this clonotype. V and J are TRBV6-1 and TRBJ1-3, with a tentative D call TRBD1 (6 bases). The CDR3 loop spans 17 amino acids. Germline V gene data show CDR1 as MNHNS and CDR2 as SASEGT. V lost 5 bases to trimming and J lost 1 base, with 18 bases between them. The CDR3 bases are TGTGCCAGCAGTAAGACAGGACTTGAAGTTTCTGGAAACACCATATATTTT. It is translated as CASSKTGLEVSGNTIYF.